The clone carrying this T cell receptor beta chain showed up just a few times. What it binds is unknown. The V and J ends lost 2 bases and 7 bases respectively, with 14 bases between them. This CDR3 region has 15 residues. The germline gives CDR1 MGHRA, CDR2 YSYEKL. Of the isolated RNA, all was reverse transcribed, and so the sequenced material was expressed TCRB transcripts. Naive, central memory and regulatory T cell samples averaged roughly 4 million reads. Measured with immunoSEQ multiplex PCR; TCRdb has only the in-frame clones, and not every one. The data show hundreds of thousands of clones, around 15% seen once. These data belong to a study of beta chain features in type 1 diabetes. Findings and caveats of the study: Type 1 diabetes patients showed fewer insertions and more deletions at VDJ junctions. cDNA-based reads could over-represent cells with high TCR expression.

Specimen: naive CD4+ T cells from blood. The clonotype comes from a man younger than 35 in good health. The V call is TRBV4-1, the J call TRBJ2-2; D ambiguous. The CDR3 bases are TGCGCCAGCAGCCAAACCTTTAAAGACGGCGGGGAGCTGTTTTTT. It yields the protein CASSQTFKDGGELFF.